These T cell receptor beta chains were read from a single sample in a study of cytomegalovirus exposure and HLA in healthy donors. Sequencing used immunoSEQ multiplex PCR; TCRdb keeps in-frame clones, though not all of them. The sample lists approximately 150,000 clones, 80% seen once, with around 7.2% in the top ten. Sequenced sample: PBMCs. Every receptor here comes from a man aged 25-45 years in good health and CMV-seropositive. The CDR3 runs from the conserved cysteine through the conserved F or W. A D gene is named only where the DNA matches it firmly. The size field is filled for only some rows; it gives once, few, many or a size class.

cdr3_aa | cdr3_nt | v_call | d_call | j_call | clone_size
CASSQYPQGASSYEQYF | TGCGCCAGCAGCCAATATCCACAGGGGGCGAGTTCCTACGAGCAGTACTTC | TRBV4-1 | TRBD1 | TRBJ2-7 | -
CAWIPADRDHTGELFF | TGTGCCTGGATCCCTGCCGACAGGGACCACACCGGGGAGCTGTTTTTT | TRBV30 | TRBD1 | TRBJ2-2 | -
CASSEDFGGEKLFF | TGTGCCAGCAGTGAGGACTTTGGAGGGGAAAAACTGTTTTTT | TRBV6-1 | - | TRBJ1-4 | -
CASMEGQGADEQFF | TGTGCCAGCATGGAGGGACAGGGGGCCGATGAGCAGTTCTTC | TRBV6-4 | TRBD1 | TRBJ2-1 | few
CASSPNRGLNTEAFF | TGTGCCAGCAGCCCAAACAGGGGCCTGAACACTGAAGCTTTCTTT | TRBV5-4 | TRBD1 | TRBJ1-1 | once
CASSETSGKHEQYF | TGTGCCAGCAGTGAAACTAGCGGGAAGCACGAGCAGTACTTC | TRBV25-1 | TRBD2 | TRBJ2-7 | -
CASSQARMPSNYGYTF | TGTGCCAGCAGCCAGGCACGCATGCCCTCTAACTATGGCTACACCTTC | TRBV14 | - | TRBJ1-2 | -
CASSYPRQGSSYEQYF | TGTGCCAGCAGTTACCCTAGACAGGGGAGCTCCTACGAGCAGTACTTC | TRBV6-6 | TRBD1 | TRBJ2-7 | -
CASSQPTSGRFYEQYF | TGCGCCAGCAGCCAACCGACTAGCGGGAGGTTTTACGAGCAGTACTTC | TRBV4-1 | TRBD2 | TRBJ2-7 | few
CASSGPGQGYEQYF | TGTGCCAGCAGCGGGCCGGGACAGGGATACGAGCAGTACTTC | TRBV7-8 | TRBD1 | TRBJ2-7 | -
CASSPTGFTQYF | TGTGCCAGCAGCCCTACAGGGTTTACGCAGTATTTT | TRBV7-2 | - | TRBJ2-3 | -
CASSLLGQGGLGTEAFF | TGTGCCAGCAGCTTACTGGGACAGGGGGGATTGGGCACTGAAGCTTTCTTT | TRBV7-8 | TRBD1 | TRBJ1-1 | -
CASSLSTPSNTEAFF | TGTGCCAGCTCACTATCCACTCCTAGCAACACTGAAGCTTTCTTT | TRBV18 | - | TRBJ1-1 | -
CASTVAGTGSTGELFF | TGTGCCAGCACTGTGGCCGGGACAGGGAGCACCGGGGAGCTGTTTTTT | TRBV25-1 | TRBD1 | TRBJ2-2 | few
CAGSQGPRDTIYF | TGTGCCGGATCACAGGGCCCTAGGGACACCATATATTTT | TRBV5-6 | - | TRBJ1-3 | once
CASSLHRGDHYNEQFF | TGTGCCAGCAGCCTACACCGGGGGGACCACTACAATGAGCAGTTCTTC | TRBV9 | TRBD2 | TRBJ2-1 | -
CASSHPGTSGGKMGTDTQYF | TGTGCCAGCAGCCATCCCGGGACTAGCGGGGGGAAGATGGGCACAGATACGCAGTATTTT | TRBV4-2 | TRBD2 | TRBJ2-3 | -
CASSPWTSGRRIVDTQYF | TGTGCCAGCTCACCGTGGACTAGCGGGAGGAGGATCGTAGATACGCAGTATTTT | TRBV18 | TRBD2 | TRBJ2-3 | -
CASSLSGTSGAYEQYF | TGCGCCAGCAGCTTGAGTGGGACTAGCGGGGCCTACGAGCAGTACTTC | TRBV5-1 | TRBD2 | TRBJ2-7 | -
CASSLWTSDYEQYF | TGCGCCAGCAGCTTATGGACTAGCGACTACGAGCAGTACTTC | TRBV5-1 | TRBD2 | TRBJ2-7 | few
CAWSVAGYYMYSPLHF | TGTGCCTGGAGTGTCGCAGGGTACTATATGTATTCACCCCTCCACTTT | TRBV30 | - | TRBJ1-6 | -
CASSFGQGVYEQYF | TGTGCCAGCAGCTTCGGACAGGGGGTATACGAGCAGTACTTC | TRBV14 | TRBD1 | TRBJ2-7 | once
CASSQEQGFYEKLFF | TGCGCCAGCAGCCAAGAGCAGGGTTTTTATGAAAAACTGTTTTTT | TRBV4-3 | - | TRBJ1-4 | -
CASSLAGTSETQYF | TGTGCCAGCAGCTTAGCCGGGACATCGGAGACCCAGTACTTC | TRBV7-3 | - | TRBJ2-5 | -
CASSVSGQGNGYTF | TGTGCCAGCAGCGTATCTGGACAGGGAAATGGCTACACCTTC | TRBV9 | TRBD1 | TRBJ1-2 | -
CASSYRVRGNYGYTF | TGTGCCAGCAGTTACCGGGTCAGGGGAAACTATGGCTACACCTTC | TRBV6-5 | - | TRBJ1-2 | -
CASSRSVSGTGQGTQYF | TGCGCCAGCAGCCGGAGCGTAAGTGGGACAGGGCAGGGTACGCAGTATTTT | TRBV4-1 | TRBD1 | TRBJ2-3 | once
CASSVGGATGELFF | TGTGCCAGCAGCGTAGGCGGGGCTACCGGGGAGCTGTTTTTT | TRBV9 | - | TRBJ2-2 | -
CASSEVFPGELFF | TGTGCCAGCAGTGAAGTATTCCCCGGGGAGCTGTTTTTT | TRBV2 | - | TRBJ2-2 | -
CASSTGGTSGRGEQFF | TGTGCCAGCAGCACGGGGGGGACTAGCGGGAGGGGTGAGCAGTTCTTC | TRBV28 | TRBD2 | TRBJ2-1 | -
CASSYAGQASYNEQFF | TGTGCCAGCAGTTACGCGGGACAGGCCTCTTACAATGAGCAGTTCTTC | TRBV6-5 | TRBD1 | TRBJ2-1 | -
CATSRDGRSNRPNTEAFF | TGTGCCACCAGCAGAGATGGTCGGTCGAACAGACCCAACACTGAAGCTTTCTTT | TRBV15 | - | TRBJ1-1 | -
CASLGTSGGNEQFF | TGTGCCAGCCTCGGGACTAGCGGGGGCAATGAGCAGTTCTTC | TRBV6-1 | TRBD2 | TRBJ2-1 | once
CASSLGGRAADTQYF | TGTGCCAGCAGCTTAGGCGGGAGGGCCGCAGATACGCAGTATTTT | TRBV7-3 | TRBD2 | TRBJ2-3 | -
CASKWDRGFQPQHF | TGTGCCAGCAAATGGGACAGGGGGTTTCAGCCCCAGCATTTT | TRBV28 | TRBD1 | TRBJ1-5 | -
CASSVVRESLYNEQFF | TGCGCCAGCAGTGTCGTGCGGGAGAGCCTTTACAATGAGCAGTTCTTC | TRBV10-2 | TRBD2 | TRBJ2-1 | -
CATSRSGGASGTEAFF | TGTGCCACCAGCAGATCCGGAGGGGCCTCGGGCACTGAAGCTTTCTTT | TRBV15 | - | TRBJ1-1 | -
CASSQDAHRAGLNYGYTF | TGCGCCAGCAGCCAAGACGCCCATCGGGCAGGACTTAACTATGGCTACACCTTC | TRBV4-3 | - | TRBJ1-2 | -
CAWSGDREQPQHF | TGTGCCTGGAGTGGGGACAGGGAACAGCCCCAGCATTTT | TRBV30 | TRBD1 | TRBJ1-5 | -
CASSIAGGDTQYF | TGTGCCAGTAGTATTGCGGGAGGGGATACGCAGTATTTT | TRBV19 | TRBD2 | TRBJ2-3 | -